Here is one TCR beta chain with its context. Its specificity is not known. CDR3 length: 15 residues. The junction had 6 bases not matched to a gene; V was cut back by 1 base and J by 4 bases. The germline V gene has CDR1 SGHTA and CDR2 FQGNSA. These data come from a study of T cell responses to AZD1222 COVID-19 vaccine. Study-wide background: Second doses at about 4 or about 12 weeks were pooled. Findings and limits, study-wide: Possibly, clonal diversity was underestimated; donors were largely white British and included more females. Among vaccine-associated CD4 TCRs, coverage spanned spike, with dominance at 160-218 and 743-854. Baseline serology detected seropositivity in only a handful of AZD1222 recipients.

Clones were read by immunoSEQ multiplex PCR, and TCRdb kept only the in-frame ones, dropping some. This sample carries approximately 150,000 clones, 85% to 90% of them seen once, and the ten largest clones take under 2%. V is TRBV7-2 and J is TRBJ1-1; 7 bases are a match to TRBD1. The source is an adult in good health. Sample: peripheral blood, taken on day 0 of AZD1222 vaccination. As DNA, the CDR3 is TGTGCCAGCAGCTTAGACAGGGGTACGAGCACTGAAGCTTTCTTT. Protein: CASSLDRGTSTEAFF.